This is a list of T cell receptor beta chains from one sample in a study of blood T cell repertoires in COVID-19. Data came from immunoSEQ multiplex PCR; TCRdb stores just in-frame clones and leaves some out. The sample carries about 79,000 clones, about 89% recorded once. Sequencing was carried out using peripheral blood. The receptors were sampled from a man aged 65 to 85 with active or convalescent COVID-19. Both conserved end residues are part of each CDR3. The D gene is left open where the match is weak. Not every row has a clone size; where given, it reads once, few, many or a size class.

TRBJ1-5 | TRBV4-1 | TRBD1 | . | CASSRAGTVNQPQHF | TGCGCCAGCAGCCGAGCCGGGACAGTGAATCAGCCCCAGCATTTT
TRBJ2-3 | TRBV5-1 | . | . | CASSLASYSTDTQYF | TGCGCCAGCAGCTTGGCCTCCTACAGCACAGATACGCAGTATTTT
TRBJ1-3 | TRBV2 | . | . | CASSGQARLSGNTIYF | TGTGCCAGCAGTGGACAGGCGAGGTTGTCTGGAAACACCATATATTTT
TRBJ2-7 | TRBV3-1/TRBV3-2 | TRBD2 | . | CASSQGGTSGSYEQYF | TGTGCCAGCAGCCAAGGTGGGACTAGCGGGAGTTACGAGCAGTACTTC
TRBJ1-2 | TRBV28 | TRBD1 | . | CASRFPDRGYGYTF | TGTGCCAGCAGATTTCCGGACAGGGGCTATGGCTACACCTTC
TRBJ2-3 | TRBV4-1 | TRBD2 | once | CASSQGGYSGDTQYF | TGCGCCAGCAGCCAAGGGGGCTATAGCGGGGATACGCAGTATTTT
TRBJ1-1 | TRBV5-1 | TRBD1 | . | CASSTPGQVLNTEAFF | TGCGCCAGCAGCACGCCCGGACAGGTTTTGAACACTGAAGCTTTCTTT
TRBJ1-5 | TRBV9 | . | . | CASSVEGDGNQPQHF | TGTGCCAGCAGCGTTGAGGGAGATGGCAATCAGCCCCAGCATTTT
TRBJ1-4 | TRBV7-9 | TRBD1 | . | CASSRGARGEKLFF | TGTGCCAGCAGCCGAGGGGCCAGGGGGGAAAAACTGTTTTTT
TRBJ1-1 | TRBV6-5 | TRBD1 | . | CASSFDRGGTEAFF | TGTGCCAGCAGTTTCGACAGGGGCGGCACTGAAGCTTTCTTT
TRBJ2-3 | TRBV11-2 | . | . | CASSLGSRVITDTQYF | TGTGCCAGCAGCTTAGGGAGCAGGGTAATCACAGATACGCAGTATTTT
TRBJ2-2 | TRBV6-4 | TRBD1 | few | CASRPGQGNTGELFF | TGTGCCAGCAGACCGGGACAGGGAAACACCGGGGAGCTGTTTTTT
TRBJ1-2 | TRBV28 | . | . | CASSLLQGSYGYTF | TGTGCCAGCAGTTTACTCCAGGGGTCCTATGGCTACACCTTC
TRBJ2-2 | TRBV7-9 | TRBD1 | . | CASSPTQGAGELFF | TGTGCCAGCAGCCCTACCCAGGGGGCCGGGGAGCTGTTTTTT
TRBJ1-2 | TRBV19 | . | . | CASSEVGAQYLYGYTF | TGTGCCAGTAGTGAAGTAGGGGCACAGTACCTCTATGGCTACACCTTC
TRBJ1-1 | TRBV21-1 | . | . | CASSKCKHGDTEAFF | TGTGCCAGCAGCAAATGTAAACACGGAGACACTGAAGCTTTCTTT
TRBJ1-1 | TRBV11-2 | . | . | CASSYIQGAPEAFF | TGTGCCAGCAGCTATATACAGGGAGCCCCTGAAGCTTTCTTT
TRBJ2-1 | TRBV6-1 | TRBD2 | . | CASSEAPSGSYNEQFF | TGTGCCAGCAGTGAAGCTCCTAGCGGCAGTTACAATGAGCAGTTCTTC
TRBJ1-1 | TRBV7-3 | TRBD1 | . | CASSPQGPGSTEAFF | TGTGCCAGCAGCCCACAGGGGCCGGGAAGCACTGAAGCTTTCTTT
TRBJ1-1 | TRBV24-1 | . | . | CATSDSRTLNTEAFF | TGTGCCACCAGTGATTCACGCACTCTGAACACTGAAGCTTTCTTT
TRBJ2-1 | TRBV19 | TRBD1 | . | CASKLGDRAYNEQFF | TGTGCCAGTAAGTTGGGGGACAGGGCCTACAATGAGCAGTTCTTC
TRBJ1-3 | TRBV18 | . | . | CASSPGTPGGNTIYF | TGTGCCAGCTCACCAGGGACTCCCGGTGGAAACACCATATATTTT
TRBJ1-5 | TRBV18 | . | once | CASSPRSGNSNQPQHF | TGTGCCAGCTCACCGAGAAGCGGTAATAGCAATCAGCCCCAGCATTTT
TRBJ1-2 | TRBV30 | . | . | CAWSYGRGGYGYTF | TGTGCCTGGAGTTACGGGAGGGGTGGCTATGGCTACACCTTC
TRBJ2-5 | TRBV5-8 | . | . | CASSPEGLTSETQYF | TGTGCCAGCAGTCCCGAAGGGCTTACTAGCGAGACCCAGTACTTC
TRBJ1-2 | TRBV28 | TRBD1 | few | CASSTPGTDGYGYTF | TGTGCCAGCAGTACCCCCGGGACAGACGGCTATGGCTACACCTTC
TRBJ2-7 | TRBV29-1 | . | . | CSVARGVHEQYF | TGCAGCGTTGCGCGGGGTGTCCACGAGCAGTACTTC
TRBJ1-1 | TRBV5-1 | . | . | CASSFRVNTEAFF | TGCGCCAGCAGCTTCCGTGTGAACACTGAAGCTTTCTTT
TRBJ2-7 | TRBV2 | TRBD1 | . | CASRAGTGFENEQYF | TGTGCCAGCAGGGCCGGGACAGGGTTCGAGAACGAGCAGTACTTC
TRBJ1-1 | TRBV28 | . | . | CASSLYSPGEAFF | TGTGCCAGCAGTTTATATTCTCCCGGTGAAGCTTTCTTT
TRBJ1-1 | TRBV24-1 | TRBD1 | . | CATSDLAPGGTEAFF | TGTGCCACCAGTGATTTGGCCCCAGGGGGCACTGAAGCTTTCTTT
TRBJ1-1 | TRBV29-1 | . | . | CSAMKGGPEAFF | TGCAGCGCAATGAAGGGAGGACCTGAAGCTTTCTTT
TRBJ1-2 | TRBV27 | TRBD1 | . | CASRGPGQGRGYTF | TGTGCCAGCAGGGGCCCCGGACAGGGAAGAGGCTACACCTTC
TRBJ2-7 | TRBV9 | . | . | CASSVGLPGSYEQYF | TGTGCCAGCAGCGTAGGACTGCCTGGGTCTTACGAGCAGTACTTC
TRBJ1-2 | TRBV19 | . | . | CASSIGSGTPYGYTF | TGTGCCAGTAGTATAGGATCTGGGACACCCTATGGCTACACCTTC
TRBJ1-1 | TRBV24-1 | . | . | CATSEGQGIEAFF | TGTGCCACCAGTGAGGGACAAGGGATAGAGGCTTTCTTT
TRBJ1-6 | TRBV11-2 | . | once | CASSLLQGSPLHF | TGTGCCAGCAGCCTACTACAGGGTTCACCCCTCCACTTT
TRBJ1-3 | TRBV12-3/TRBV12-4 | TRBD1 | . | CASSLDRGNTIYF | TGTGCCAGCAGTTTGGACAGGGGAAACACCATATATTTT
TRBJ1-2 | TRBV28 | . | . | CASSPGGRADYGYTF | TGTGCCAGCAGTCCCGGGGGAAGGGCGGACTATGGCTACACCTTC
TRBJ2-5 | TRBV27 | . | . | CASSPALQSQETQYF | TGTGCCAGCAGTCCCGCCCTGCAGTCACAAGAGACCCAGTACTTC
TRBJ2-7 | TRBV5-1 | . | once | CASSLVGGRYEQYF | TGCGCCAGCAGCTTGGTTGGGGGCAGGTACGAGCAGTACTTC
TRBJ1-2 | TRBV27 | . | . | CASSFQGRYGYTF | TGTGCCAGCAGTTTCCAGGGAAGGTATGGCTACACCTTC
TRBJ1-5 | TRBV2 | TRBD1 | . | CASREGGTENQPQHF | TGTGCCAGCAGAGAAGGAGGGACAGAGAATCAGCCCCAGCATTTT
TRBJ2-5 | TRBV28 | TRBD1 | once | CASSSEQGALGETQYF | TGTGCCAGCAGTTCCGAACAGGGGGCATTAGGAGAGACCCAGTACTTC
TRBJ2-5 | TRBV7-2 | . | few | CASSPDGGRETQYF | TGTGCCAGCAGCCCGGACGGGGGGCGAGAGACCCAGTACTTC
TRBJ1-6 | TRBV6-2/TRBV6-3 | TRBD1 | once | CASSFSTVPGQGWDNSPLHF | TGTGCCAGCAGCTTCTCCACCGTCCCGGGACAGGGCTGGGATAATTCACCCCTCCACTTT
TRBJ1-5 | TRBV30 | . | . | CAWSFSYNQPQHF | TGTGCCTGGAGTTTCAGTTACAATCAGCCCCAGCATTTT
TRBJ2-3 | TRBV23-1 | . | . | CASPQRPRVDTQYF | TGCGCCAGCCCTCAACGGCCGAGGGTAGATACGCAGTATTTT
TRBJ2-5 | TRBV5-1 | . | . | CASSLGGEETQYF | TGCGCCAGCAGCCTGGGGGGAGAAGAGACCCAGTACTTC